This TCR beta chain derives from a study of cytomegalovirus exposure and HLA in healthy donors. About the study: It was reported in a later analysis that the 100 to 150 validation repertoires used the same platform as the roughly 640 first-cohort repertoires.

This clone was seen a handful of times. V lost 6 bases to trimming and J lost 4 bases, with 10 bases between them. Germline V gene sequence: CDR1 DFQATT, CDR2 SNEGSKA (reference sequence). This CDR3 is built from 11 residues. Libraries were prepared by immunoSEQ multiplex PCR; TCRdb keeps only in-frame clonotypes and omits some of them. Among 120,000 or so clones listed, roughly 90% were seen once. Material: PBMCs. This TCR came from a young woman in good health and CMV-seropositive. The V and J genes are TRBV20-1 and TRBJ2-7, with D perhaps matching TRBD2 (6 bases). CDR3 loop: CSAARDYEQYF. The CDR3 DNA follows: TGCAGTGCCGCGCGGGATTACGAGCAGTACTTC.